Listed here are 10 T cell receptor beta chains from one sample, sequenced in a study of T cell therapy after organ transplantation. The time point: 4-8 weeks after completion of therapy. Repertoires were generated with immunoSEQ multiplex PCR, while TCRdb's copy carries only in-frame clones and drops some. The data hold 4,000 to 6,000 clones, with approximately 64% observed a single time. Their antigens are not known. Sequences were derived from CD8+ T cells from blood, sampled after autologous CMV-specific T cell therapy. These receptors originate from a human patient who had received a solid organ transplant and had CMV disease. Some T cells may originate from the graft donor.

This chain connects TRBV7-9 to TRBJ2-1, with D perhaps matching TRBD2 (5 bases). Germline CDR1 is SEHNR and CDR2 is FQNEAQ (reference sequence). V was cut by 4 bases and J by 6 bases, with 16 bases left in between. The CDR3 is made up of 15 amino acids. The CDR3 coding sequence is TGTGCCAGCAGCTCCCCCGGGCTTGGAGGCAATGAGCAGTTCTTC. It encodes CASSSPGLGGNEQFF.

The chain is built from TRBV5-1 and TRBJ2-7; possible D gene TRBD2, 5 bases. The CDR3 extends over 15 amino acids. Between the trimmed V and J ends, which lost 5 bases and 0 bases, there was a span of 15 bases. Germline V lookup: CDR1 SGHRS, CDR2 YFSETQ. CDR3 sequence reads: CASSVSGSLSYEQYF. The DNA for the CDR3 is TGCGCCAGCAGTGTATCGGGGAGTCTCTCCTACGAGCAGTACTTC.

The chain couples TRBV19 to TRBJ1-5; no clear D gene. Germline-derived CDR1 and CDR2 are LNHDA and SQIVND (reference sequence). The CDR3 covers 14 residues. With 7 bases removed from V and 0 bases from J, the gap between germline ends came to 10 bases. CDR3 region: CASTSINSNQPQHF. The CDR3 DNA reads TGTGCCAGTACTTCGATAAATAGCAATCAGCCCCAGCATTTT. Variable domain in full (rest from reference TRBV19 and TRBJ1-5): DGGITQSPKYLFRKEGQNVTLSCEQNLNHDAMYWYRQDPGQGLRLIYYSQIVNDFQKGDIAEGYSVSREKKESFPLTVTSAQKNPTAFYLCASTSINSNQPQHFGDGTRLSIL.

V and J are TRBV28 and TRBJ1-5; TRBD1 aligns across 8 bases. The germline CDR1 and CDR2 sequences are MDHEN and SYDVKM. CDR3 length: 15 residues. The ends lost 6 bases at V and 1 base at J; junction bases unmatched: 5. The CDR3 loop reads CASRPTGGSNQPQHF. The CDR3, as DNA: TGTGCCAGCAGACCTACAGGGGGGAGCAATCAGCCCCAGCATTTT.

As regards this clone: At one end, the junction sequence differs from germline, possibly due to a read error. At the DNA level, this CDR3 is encoded by other sequences in the same sample as well. The rearrangement links TRBV5-4 to TRBJ1-1; D is uncertain. The germline V gene encodes CDR1 SGHNT and CDR2 YYREEE (reference sequence). This CDR3 spans 14 amino acids. This chain's CDR3 is CASSLGNYGTEAFF. The CDR3 coding sequence is TGCGCCAGCAGCTTGGGCAATTATGGCACTGAAGCTTTCTTT.

The chain joins TRBV4-3 to TRBJ2-6, with TRBD2 as a possible D gene (6 bases). From germline, CDR1 is LGHNA and CDR2 YSLEER. V gave up 3 bases and J gave up 1 base, with 16 bases separating them. The CDR3 is 18 amino acids. The CDR3 loop reads CASSQAEGGASGANVLTF. CDR3 nucleotide sequence: TGCGCCAGCAGCCAGGCGGAGGGAGGTGCTTCTGGGGCCAACGTCCTGACTTTC.

V usage is TRBV7-9 and J usage is TRBJ1-3; TRBD1 matches 7 bases. V lost 1 base and J lost 0; bases outside the gene matches: 3. CDR1 and CDR2 from the germline V gene are SEHNR and FQNEAQ (reference sequence). The CDR3 spans 16 residues. In DNA, the CDR3 is TGTGCCAGCAGCTTAGGACAGGGCCTCTCTGGAAACACCATATATTTT. Translating it yields CASSLGQGLSGNTIYF.

The chain is built from TRBV5-1 and TRBJ2-1; D remains ambiguous. The CDR3 loop spans 13 amino acids. V was pared by 1 base and J by 8 bases, with 10 bases between. Per germline, CDR1 SGHRS and CDR2 YFSETQ. The CDR3 sequence: CASSLLGRDEQFF. The CDR3 DNA is TGCGCCAGCAGCTTGCTCGGGCGCGATGAGCAGTTCTTC.

The CDR3 bases are TGTGCCAGCAGCTTAGGGACAGGGAACACTGAAGCTTTCTTT. Amino acids: CASSLGTGNTEAFF. The chain uses TRBV7-8 and TRBJ1-1; 7 positions agree with TRBD1. Losses at the gene ends were 1 base for V and 1 base for J; bases not matched to a gene: 0. The CDR3 has 14 amino acids. Per the germline V gene, CDR1 is SGHVS and CDR2 is FQNEAQ.

The chain has TRBV6-5 and TRBJ1-6; D is undetermined. This CDR3 is 14 amino acids long. Trimming took off 5 bases at V and 7 bases at J, with 12 bases between the two ends. Germline V CDR1 and CDR2: MNHEY, SVGAGI. The CDR3 DNA is TGTGCCAGCAGTGAAGGATTGGGGAATTCACCCCTCCACTTT. This gives the protein CASSEGLGNSPLHF.